What follows are 22 T cell receptor beta chains derived from one specimen sequenced in a study of blood T cell repertoires in COVID-19. Measured with immunoSEQ multiplex PCR; TCRdb has only the in-frame clones, and not every one. Of approximately 170,000 clones listed, approximately 95% are singletons. Input material: peripheral blood. These receptors originate from a woman aged 55-75 years with COVID-19, enrolled during active disease.

The chain joins TRBV4-3 to TRBJ1-1, with 7 bases aligning to TRBD1. Germline V gene lookup returns CDR1 LGHNA and CDR2 YSLEER. The J segment lost 6 bases and the V segment lost 1 base, leaving 11 bases of the junction unmatched. The CDR3 is 16 residues long. In DNA form, the CDR3 reads TGCGCCAGCAGCCAAGGATTGGGGCAGGGGGGCTCTGAAGCTTTCTTT. It specifies CASSQGLGQGGSEAFF.

V and J are TRBV5-4 and TRBJ1-2, with 12 bases fitting TRBD1. With V trimmed by 4 bases and J by 3 bases, 13 bases remained unmatched. The CDR3 runs 18 residues. The V gene's germline CDR1 is SGHNT and CDR2 YYREEE (reference sequence). CDR3 in DNA: TGTGCCAGCAGCCCGAGCGGGACAGGGGGCCCCTCGTACTATGGCTACACCTTC. It codes for CASSPSGTGGPSYYGYTF. Variable domain in full (rest from reference TRBV5-4 and TRBJ1-2): ETGVTQSPTHLIKTRGQQVTLRCSSQSGHNTVSWYQQALGQGPQFIFQYYREEENGRGNFPPRFSGLQFPNYSSELNVNALELDDSALYLCASSPSGTGGPSYYGYTFGSGTRLTVV.

This rearrangement joins TRBV14 to TRBJ2-1; possible D gene TRBD2, 6 bases. The V gene lost 1 base and the J gene lost 4 bases, with 17 bases spanning the gap. The CDR3 extends over 17 amino acids. Per germline, CDR1 SGHDN and CDR2 FVKESK. The DNA for the CDR3 is TGTGCCAGCAGCCAAGTAGAGACTTGGGGGGTTTACAATGAGCAGTTCTTC. Translating gives CASSQVETWGVYNEQFF.

The chain links TRBV30 to TRBJ1-2, with D tentatively TRBD1 (5 bases). The CDR3 covers 11 residues. V gave up 5 bases and J gave up 5 bases, with 9 bases separating them. The germline V gene encodes CDR1 GTSNPN and CDR2 SVGIG (reference sequence). The CDR3 region has the DNA TGTGCCTGGGCGGGACTATATGGCTACACCTTC. It codes for CAWAGLYGYTF.

The rearrangement joins TRBV2 to TRBJ1-2; TRBD1 matches at 8 bases. This CDR3 has 13 residues. CDR1 and CDR2 (germline): SNHLY, FYNNEI. J lost 8 bases, V lost 2 bases, and 4 bases had no gene match. The CDR3 protein is CASSEQGARGYTF. The CDR3 region has the DNA TGTGCCAGCAGTGAACAGGGGGCGAGGGGCTACACCTTC.

CDR3 sequence reads: CASSMGQGIGNEQFF. The DNA of the CDR3 is TGTGCCAGCAGCATGGGACAGGGGATTGGCAATGAGCAGTTCTTC. The gene calls are TRBV7-6 and TRBJ2-1, with 10 bases matching TRBD1. Looked up from germline, CDR1 is SGHVS and CDR2 is FNYEAQ. This CDR3 is 15 amino acids long. The junction had 7 bases not matched to a gene; V was cut back by 5 bases and J by 6 bases.

The CDR3 DNA reads as TGTGCCAGCAGTTACTTTTCCCGGGGGACCCAAGAGACCCAGTACTTC. It translates to CASSYFSRGTQETQYF. V is TRBV6-5 and J is TRBJ2-5; tentative D call: TRBD2 (6 bases). The length of the CDR3 is 16 residues. Trimming shortened V by 1 base and J by 1 base, and 13 bases separated the two germline ends. CDR1 MNHEY and CDR2 SVGAGI come from the germline V gene.

As DNA, the CDR3 is TGTGCCAGCTCTCTGCGGGGGGTCTACGAGCAGTACTTC. It is translated as CASSLRGVYEQYF. This chain links TRBV18 with TRBJ2-7; 8 positions agree with TRBD2. The CDR3 covers 13 residues. With V trimmed by 6 bases and J by 3 bases, 4 bases remained unmatched. Germline CDR1 is KGHSH and CDR2 is LQKENI.

CDR3 DNA sequence: TGTGCCAGTAGGGGGGGAAATCAGCCCCAGCATTTT. The encoded protein is CASRGGNQPQHF. V is TRBV19 and J is TRBJ1-5; D may be TRBD1 (5 bases). Looked up from germline, CDR1 is LNHDA and CDR2 is SQIVND (reference sequence). This CDR3 comprises 12 residues. V gave up 6 bases and J gave up 4 bases, with 7 bases separating them. Full variable domain (remainder filled in from reference TRBV19 and TRBJ1-5): DGGITQSPKYLFRKEGQNVTLSCEQNLNHDAMYWYRQDPGQGLRLIYYSQIVNDFQKGDIAEGYSVSREKKESFPLTVTSAQKNPTAFYLCASRGGNQPQHFGDGTRLSIL.

Details on this clone: This sample also contains other DNA sequences that code for the same CDR3. This chain links TRBV2 with TRBJ2-7; 7 bases fit TRBD2. Germline CDR1 reads SNHLY; CDR2 reads FYNNEI. CDR3 length: 12 amino acids. The J segment lost 6 bases and the V segment lost 7 bases, leaving 6 bases of the junction unmatched. CDR3: CASKTSGVEQYF. CDR3 coding DNA: TGTGCCAGCAAGACCAGCGGGGTCGAGCAGTACTTC.

The rearrangement uses TRBV7-9 and TRBJ1-2; the match to TRBD1 covers 7 bases. The CDR3 is 12 residues long. CDR1 and CDR2 from the germline V gene are SEHNR and FQNEAQ (reference sequence). Germline trimming cut 3 bases from V and 6 bases from J; bases unmatched to any gene: 1. CDR3 in amino acids: CASSFQGDGYTF. For the CDR3, the DNA is TGTGCCAGCAGCTTCCAGGGGGATGGCTACACCTTC. The full variable domain, with the rest looked up from reference TRBV7-9 and TRBJ1-2, is DTGVSQNPRHKITKRGQNVTFRCDPISEHNRLYWYRQTLGQGPEFLTYFQNEAQLEKSRLLSDRFSAERPKGSFSTLEIQRTEQGDSAMYLCASSFQGDGYTFGSGTRLTVV.

This clone was detected only once. In DNA, the CDR3 is TGCGCCAGCAGCTTGGGCGCAGGGGGCATGAACACTGAAGCTTTCTTT. Protein: CASSLGAGGMNTEAFF. The V gene is TRBV5-1, the J gene TRBJ1-1; 8 positions match TRBD1. Germline loops: CDR1 SGHRS, CDR2 YFSETQ. After removal of 0 bases from V and 0 bases from J, the junction contained 4 bases not matched to a gene. The CDR3 has 16 amino acids.

V is TRBV7-8 and J is TRBJ2-1, with TRBD1 identical over 7 bases. Germline V gives CDR1 SGHVS, CDR2 FQNEAQ. The CDR3 has 14 residues. The V and J ends lost 10 bases and 4 bases, in that order; junction bases with no gene match: 10. The CDR3 spells CATLQTGNYNEQFF. Here the CDR3 DNA reads TGTGCCACCCTACAGACAGGGAATTACAATGAGCAGTTCTTC.

This chain joins TRBV2 and TRBJ1-1; weak D call: TRBD1 (5 bases). Germline CDR1 reads SNHLY; CDR2 reads FYNNEI. The CDR3 extends over 15 amino acids. Trimming took 5 bases from V and 0 from J, leaving 13 bases between them. DNA of the CDR3: TGTGCCAGCAGTCCCTCGACAGCGTTGAACACTGAAGCTTTCTTT. It codes for CASSPSTALNTEAFF. Combining the CDR3 with reference TRBV2 and TRBJ1-1 gives the whole variable domain EPEVTQTPSHQVTQMGQEVILRCVPISNHLYFYWYRQILGQKVEFLVSFYNNEISEKSEIFDDQFSVERPDGSNFTLKIRSTKLEDSAMYFCASSPSTALNTEAFFGQGTRLTVV.

This chain joins TRBV20-1 and TRBJ1-1; 9 bases map to TRBD1. CDR1 is DFQATT and CDR2 is SNEGSKA in the germline V gene (reference sequence). The length of the CDR3 is 14 residues. V was pared by 3 bases and J by 11 bases, with 13 bases of the junction left unmatched. CDR3 sequence reads: CSASAPGQGFKAFF. DNA of the CDR3: TGCAGTGCTAGTGCCCCGGGACAGGGCTTTAAGGCTTTCTTT.

This rearrangement joins TRBV5-6 to TRBJ2-1, with D possibly TRBD2 on 6 matching bases. V was cut by 4 bases and J by 8 bases, with 16 bases left in between. The CDR3 has 14 amino acids. Per germline, CDR1 SGHDT and CDR2 YYEEEE. The CDR3 DNA is TGTGCCAGCAGCGAGGGACGGAGGGGCCATGAGCAGTTCTTC. This translates into CASSEGRRGHEQFF.

The J gene is TRBJ1-6, the V gene TRBV11-2; the D gene is possibly TRBD1 (5 bases). V lost 3 bases to trimming and J lost 10 bases, with 10 bases between them. This CDR3 has 13 amino acids. CDR1 and CDR2 (germline): SGHAT, FQNNGV. The CDR3 spells CASSFGRDSPLHF. The CDR3 nucleotides are TGTGCCAGCAGCTTTGGGCGGGACTCACCCCTCCACTTT.

CDR3 bases: TGTGCCAGCAGCTTAATGGGGGCGGCCGAACTGTTTTTT. The encoded protein is CASSLMGAAELFF. This chain connects TRBV7-2 to TRBJ1-4; perhaps TRBD1 as D (6 bases). V lost 2 bases and J lost 12, with 13 bases in between. The CDR3 runs to 13 residues. Germline CDR1 SGHTA, CDR2 FQGNSA.

This chain uses TRBV6-2 or TRBV6-3 with TRBJ1-5; no clear D gene. CDR1 and CDR2 (germline): MNHEY, SVGEGT. V lost 4 bases, J lost 2 bases, and 15 bases lay in between. This CDR3 is built from 16 residues. CDR3 bases: TGTGCCAGCAGTTTTCGAAAGGGAGAGCGCAATCAGCCCCAGCATTTT. This sequence encodes CASSFRKGERNQPQHF.

V gene TRBV9 combines with J gene TRBJ2-6; D unclear. The V gene's germline CDR1 is SGDLS and CDR2 YYNGEE. The CDR3 runs to 13 residues. V lost 7 bases, J lost 0 bases, and 5 bases lay in between. CDR3 amino acids: CASERSGANVLTF. CDR3 sequence (DNA): TGTGCCAGCGAGCGCTCTGGGGCCAACGTCCTGACTTTC.

The rearrangement uses TRBV19 and TRBJ1-2; tentatively, D is TRBD1 (6 bases). The CDR3 runs 14 residues. V lost 7 bases, J lost 4 bases, and 16 bases lay in between. In germline, CDR1 is LNHDA, CDR2 SQIVND (reference sequence). CDR3 bases: TGTGCCAGTATTGACCCCGGGACAACCTATGGCTACACCTTC. Its protein product is CASIDPGTTYGYTF.

CDR3 protein: CASSTRGTRGNSPLHF. In nucleotides, the CDR3 is TGTGCCAGTAGTACCCGGGGGACCCGGGGCAATTCACCCCTCCACTTT. The V call is TRBV19, the J call TRBJ1-6; D possibly corresponds to TRBD1 (5 bases). In germline, CDR1 is LNHDA, CDR2 SQIVND (reference sequence). Trimming removed 4 bases at V and 7 bases at J, with 17 bases between. The CDR3 has 16 residues.